Sequencing of this T cell receptor (beta chain) was carried out in a study of CD8 T cells in Susac syndrome. Broader study findings: The authors acknowledged that their TCR sequencing and HLA analysis involved a relatively small number of individuals.

The CDR3 consists of 14 residues. CDR1 and CDR2 (germline): MDHEN, SYDVKM. The trim removed 6 bases at V and 9 bases at J, leaving 11 bases unmatched. With regard to this clonotype: The antigen remains unidentified.

In blood CD8+ and CD4+ T cells, TCR beta underwent sequencing. Both CD4+ and CD8+ T cells were negatively isolated, and TEMRA cells underwent FACS enrichment. RNA totalling roughly 0.45 to 1 ug underwent reverse transcription with random hexamers. With immunoSEQ multiplex PCR, TCR beta CDR3 was amplified across 54 Vbeta and 13 Jbeta. From the immunoSEQ multiplex PCR reads, TCRdb called clonotypes with MiXCR, one entry per CDR3 protein. The table has 150,000 to 160,000 distinct CDR3 sequences, about 94% seen once. This clonotype was sampled from a human donor with multiple sclerosis. The sequenced sample consisted of CD8+ T cells from PBMCs. The chain couples TRBV28 to TRBJ2-7; 10 nucleotides match TRBD2. The CDR3 here is CASSSWTSGSGQYF. The CDR3 nucleotides read TGTGCCAGCAGCTCGTGGACTAGCGGCAGCGGGCAGTACTTC.